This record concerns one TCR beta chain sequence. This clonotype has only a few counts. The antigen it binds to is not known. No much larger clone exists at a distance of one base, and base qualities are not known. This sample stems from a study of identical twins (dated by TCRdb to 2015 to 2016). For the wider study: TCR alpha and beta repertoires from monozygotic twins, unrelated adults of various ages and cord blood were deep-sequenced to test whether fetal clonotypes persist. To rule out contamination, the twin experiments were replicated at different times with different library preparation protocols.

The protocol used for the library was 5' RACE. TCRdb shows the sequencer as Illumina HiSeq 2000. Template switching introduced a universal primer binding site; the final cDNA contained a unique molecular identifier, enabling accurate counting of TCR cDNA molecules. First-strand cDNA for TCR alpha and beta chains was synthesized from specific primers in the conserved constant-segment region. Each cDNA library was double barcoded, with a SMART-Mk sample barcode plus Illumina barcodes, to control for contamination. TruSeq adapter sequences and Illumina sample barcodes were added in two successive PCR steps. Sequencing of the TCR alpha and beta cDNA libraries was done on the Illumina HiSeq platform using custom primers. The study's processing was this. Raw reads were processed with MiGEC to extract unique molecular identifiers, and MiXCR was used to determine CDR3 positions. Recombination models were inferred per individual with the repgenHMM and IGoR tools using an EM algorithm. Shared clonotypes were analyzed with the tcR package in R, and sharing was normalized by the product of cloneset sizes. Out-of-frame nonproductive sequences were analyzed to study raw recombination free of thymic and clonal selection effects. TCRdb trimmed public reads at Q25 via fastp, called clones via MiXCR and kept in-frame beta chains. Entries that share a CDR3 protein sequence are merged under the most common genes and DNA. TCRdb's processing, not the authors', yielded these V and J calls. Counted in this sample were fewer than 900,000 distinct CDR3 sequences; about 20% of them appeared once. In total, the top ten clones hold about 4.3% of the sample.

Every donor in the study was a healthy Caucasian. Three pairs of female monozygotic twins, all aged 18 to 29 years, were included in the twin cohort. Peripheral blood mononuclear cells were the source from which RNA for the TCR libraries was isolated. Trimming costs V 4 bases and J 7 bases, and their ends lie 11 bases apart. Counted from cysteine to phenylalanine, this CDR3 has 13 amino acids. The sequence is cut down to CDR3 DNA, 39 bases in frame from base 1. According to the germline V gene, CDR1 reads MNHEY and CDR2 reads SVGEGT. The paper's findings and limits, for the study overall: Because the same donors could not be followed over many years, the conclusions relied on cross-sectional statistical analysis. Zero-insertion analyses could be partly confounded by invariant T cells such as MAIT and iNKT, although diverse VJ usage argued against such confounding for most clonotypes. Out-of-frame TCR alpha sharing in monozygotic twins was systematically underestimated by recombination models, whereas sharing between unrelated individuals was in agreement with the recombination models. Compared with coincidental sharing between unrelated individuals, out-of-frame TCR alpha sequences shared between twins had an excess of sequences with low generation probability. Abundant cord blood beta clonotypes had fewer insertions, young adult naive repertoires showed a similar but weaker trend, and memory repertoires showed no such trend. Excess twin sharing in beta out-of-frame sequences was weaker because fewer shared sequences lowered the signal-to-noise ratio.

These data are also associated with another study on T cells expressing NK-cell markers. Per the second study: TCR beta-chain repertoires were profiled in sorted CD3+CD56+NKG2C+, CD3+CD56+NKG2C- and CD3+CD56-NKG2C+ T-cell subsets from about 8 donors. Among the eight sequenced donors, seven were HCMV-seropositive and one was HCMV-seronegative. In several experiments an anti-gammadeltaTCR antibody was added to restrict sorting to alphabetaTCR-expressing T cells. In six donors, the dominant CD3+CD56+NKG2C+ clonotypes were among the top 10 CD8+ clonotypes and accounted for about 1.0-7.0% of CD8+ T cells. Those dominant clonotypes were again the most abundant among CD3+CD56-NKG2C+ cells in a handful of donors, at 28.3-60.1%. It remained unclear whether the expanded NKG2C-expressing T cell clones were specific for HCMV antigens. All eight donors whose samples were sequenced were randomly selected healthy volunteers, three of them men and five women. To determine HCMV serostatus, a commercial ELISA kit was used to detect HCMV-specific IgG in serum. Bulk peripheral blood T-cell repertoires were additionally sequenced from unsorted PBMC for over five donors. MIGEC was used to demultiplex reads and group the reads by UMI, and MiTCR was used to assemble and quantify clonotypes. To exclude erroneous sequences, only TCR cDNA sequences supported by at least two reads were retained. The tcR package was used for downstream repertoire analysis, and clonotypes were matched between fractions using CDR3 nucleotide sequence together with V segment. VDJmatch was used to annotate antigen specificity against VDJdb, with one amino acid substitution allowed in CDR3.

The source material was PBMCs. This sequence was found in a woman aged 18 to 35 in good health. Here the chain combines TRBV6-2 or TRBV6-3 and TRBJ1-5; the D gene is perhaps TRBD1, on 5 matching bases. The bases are TGTGCCAGCAGTTCCAGGGTTCTCCAGCCCCAGCATTTT. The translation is CASSSRVLQPQHF.